This T cell receptor (beta chain) was retrieved from a study of cytomegalovirus exposure and HLA in healthy donors. The junction had 7 bases not matched to a gene; V was cut back by 5 bases and J by 0 bases. The CDR3 contains 16 residues. CDR1 is SNHLY, CDR2 FYNNEI, per germline. The PCR employed 60 Vbeta primers together with 13 Jbeta primers. Clones were sequenced by immunoSEQ multiplex PCR, and TCRdb holds only the in-frame ones, with some missing. The table shows 200,000 to 250,000 clones, with 70% to 90% occurring only once. What was sequenced was PBMCs. V is TRBV2 and J is TRBJ2-1; 7 bases agree with TRBD2. The clonotype comes from a girl aged 2-10 years in good health and CMV-seronegative. The CDR3 coding sequence is TGTGCCAGCAGTTCTCGGCGGGGGAGCTCCTACAATGAGCAGTTCTTC. Its protein is CASSSRRGSSYNEQFF.